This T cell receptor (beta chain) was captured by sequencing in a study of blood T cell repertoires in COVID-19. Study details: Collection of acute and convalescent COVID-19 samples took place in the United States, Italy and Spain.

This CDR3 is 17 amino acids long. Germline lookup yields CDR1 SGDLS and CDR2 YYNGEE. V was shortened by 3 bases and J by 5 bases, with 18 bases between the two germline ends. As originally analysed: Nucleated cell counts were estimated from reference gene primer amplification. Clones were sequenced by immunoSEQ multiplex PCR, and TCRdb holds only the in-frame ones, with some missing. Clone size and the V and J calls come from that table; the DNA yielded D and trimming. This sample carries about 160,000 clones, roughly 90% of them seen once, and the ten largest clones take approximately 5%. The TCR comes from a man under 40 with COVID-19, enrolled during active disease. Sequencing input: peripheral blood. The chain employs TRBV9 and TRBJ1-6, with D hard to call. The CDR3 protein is CASSADSGPGHNSPLHF. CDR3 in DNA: TGTGCCAGCAGCGCGGACTCGGGCCCTGGGCATAATTCACCCCTCCACTTT.